This T cell receptor beta chain stems from a study of blood T cell repertoires in COVID-19. Study context: Researchers got acute and convalescent COVID-19 samples from the United States, Italy and Spain. The cDNA or gDNA used as material had been derived from T cells, B-cell-depleted T cells, or PBMCs.

Original methodology: Reference gene primer amplification yielded estimated nucleated cell counts. Profiled with immunoSEQ multiplex PCR; TCRdb holds only in-frame clones, not every one. V and J calls plus clone size are reproduced from that table; the DNA served to infer D and trimming. There are about 150,000 clones in the sample; about four fifths occur only once, and over 12% lies in the top ten. CDR1 is GTSNPN, CDR2 SVGIG, per germline (reference sequence). CDR3 size: 14 residues. The ends were cut back, 1 base at V and 7 bases at J, with 14 bases in the middle. The sequencing input was peripheral blood. The receptor was isolated from a human donor with acute or convalescent COVID-19. The donor label of this sample is uncertain. This chain uses TRBV30 with TRBJ1-5; D is perhaps TRBD1 (5 bases). This CDR3 is CAWSAAGGWQPQHF. The CDR3 nucleotides are TGTGCCTGGAGTGCCGCCGGGGGTTGGCAGCCCCAGCATTTT.